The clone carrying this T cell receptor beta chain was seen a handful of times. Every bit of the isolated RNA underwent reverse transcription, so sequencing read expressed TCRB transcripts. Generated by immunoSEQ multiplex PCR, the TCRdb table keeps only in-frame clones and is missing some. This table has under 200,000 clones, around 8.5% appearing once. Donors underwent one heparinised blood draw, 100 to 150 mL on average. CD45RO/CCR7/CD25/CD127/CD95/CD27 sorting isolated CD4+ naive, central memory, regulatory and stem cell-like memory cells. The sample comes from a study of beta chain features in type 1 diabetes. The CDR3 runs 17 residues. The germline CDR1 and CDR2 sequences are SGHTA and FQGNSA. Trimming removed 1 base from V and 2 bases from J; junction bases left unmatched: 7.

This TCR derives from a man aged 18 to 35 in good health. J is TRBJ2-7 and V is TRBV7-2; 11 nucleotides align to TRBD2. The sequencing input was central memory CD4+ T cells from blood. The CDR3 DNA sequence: TGTGCCAGCAGCTTAGTGGCTAGCGGGGGGACCGCCTACGAGCAGTACTTC. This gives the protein CASSLVASGGTAYEQYF.